Described below is a single T cell receptor beta chain sequence and its context. Assay used: immunoSEQ multiplex PCR; TCRdb lists only in-frame clones, some missing. The sample lists roughly 77,000 clones; approximately 85% were seen once. The sample originates from a study of blood T cell repertoires in COVID-19. Study context: The analysed material was cDNA or gDNA that came from T cells, B-cell-depleted T cells, or PBMCs.

Germline V gene sequence: CDR1 SEHNR, CDR2 FQNEAQ (reference sequence). The CDR3 is 15 amino acids. V shed 2 bases, J shed 5 bases, and the junction held 5 bases outside the gene matches. The chain links TRBV7-9 to TRBJ2-1; 8 nucleotides align to TRBD2. This receptor was obtained from a human donor in a cohort sampled during active COVID-19. Sequenced: peripheral blood. In DNA form, the CDR3 reads TGTGCCAGCAGCTTACGGGGGGGCGTGGACAATGAGCAGTTCTTC. Translation gives CASSLRGGVDNEQFF.